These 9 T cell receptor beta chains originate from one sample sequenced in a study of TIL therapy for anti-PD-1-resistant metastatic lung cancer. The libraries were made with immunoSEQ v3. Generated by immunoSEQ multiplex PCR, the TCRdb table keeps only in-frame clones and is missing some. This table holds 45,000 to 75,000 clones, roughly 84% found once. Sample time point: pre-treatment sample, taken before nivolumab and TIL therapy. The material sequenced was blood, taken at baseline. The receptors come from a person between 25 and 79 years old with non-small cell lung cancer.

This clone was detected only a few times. The CDR3: CASRYGRGQGYEQYF. For the CDR3, the DNA is TGTGCCAGCAGATACGGGCGGGGTCAGGGTTACGAGCAGTACTTC. The chain employs TRBV27 and TRBJ2-7; D may be TRBD2 (6 bases). The CDR3 sequence is 15 residues long. V was cut by 6 bases and J by 4 bases, with 19 bases left in between. The germline CDR1 and CDR2 sequences are MNHEY and SMNVEV (reference sequence).

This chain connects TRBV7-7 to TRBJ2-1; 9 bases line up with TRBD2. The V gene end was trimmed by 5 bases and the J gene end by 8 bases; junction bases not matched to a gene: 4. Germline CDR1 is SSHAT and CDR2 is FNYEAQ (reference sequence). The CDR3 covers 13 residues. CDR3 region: CASSVSGSDEQFF. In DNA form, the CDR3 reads TGTGCCAGCAGCGTTAGCGGGAGCGATGAGCAGTTCTTC.

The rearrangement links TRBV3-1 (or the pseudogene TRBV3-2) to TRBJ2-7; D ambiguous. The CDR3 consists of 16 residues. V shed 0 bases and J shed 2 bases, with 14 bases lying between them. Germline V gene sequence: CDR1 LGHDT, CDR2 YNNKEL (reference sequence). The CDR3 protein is CASSQDWAKGPYEQYF. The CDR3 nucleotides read TGTGCCAGCAGCCAAGATTGGGCCAAAGGCCCCTACGAGCAGTACTTC.

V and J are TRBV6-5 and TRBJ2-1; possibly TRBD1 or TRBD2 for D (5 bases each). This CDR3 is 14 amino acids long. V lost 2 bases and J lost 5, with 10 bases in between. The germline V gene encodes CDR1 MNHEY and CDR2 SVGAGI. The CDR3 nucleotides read TGTGCCAGCAGTTACGGGACGGAGAACAATGAGCAGTTCTTC. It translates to CASSYGTENNEQFF.

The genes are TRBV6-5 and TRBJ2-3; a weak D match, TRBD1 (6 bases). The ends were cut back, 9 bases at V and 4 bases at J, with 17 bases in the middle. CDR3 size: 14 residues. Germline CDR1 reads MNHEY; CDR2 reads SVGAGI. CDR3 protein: CASQDSWGSDTQYF. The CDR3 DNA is TGTGCCAGTCAGGACAGTTGGGGCTCAGATACGCAGTATTTT.

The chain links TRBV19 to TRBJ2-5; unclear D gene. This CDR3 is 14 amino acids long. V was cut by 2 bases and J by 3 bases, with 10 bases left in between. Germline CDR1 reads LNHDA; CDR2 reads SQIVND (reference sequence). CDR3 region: CASSIRAGKETQYF. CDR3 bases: TGTGCCAGTAGTATAAGGGCCGGAAAAGAGACCCAGTACTTC.

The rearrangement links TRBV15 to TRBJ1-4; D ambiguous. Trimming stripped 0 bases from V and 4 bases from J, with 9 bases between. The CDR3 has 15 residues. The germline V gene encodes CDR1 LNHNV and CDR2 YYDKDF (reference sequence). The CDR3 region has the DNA TGTGCCACCAGCAGAGATCAAGGGTTTAATGAAAAACTGTTTTTT. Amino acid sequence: CATSRDQGFNEKLFF.

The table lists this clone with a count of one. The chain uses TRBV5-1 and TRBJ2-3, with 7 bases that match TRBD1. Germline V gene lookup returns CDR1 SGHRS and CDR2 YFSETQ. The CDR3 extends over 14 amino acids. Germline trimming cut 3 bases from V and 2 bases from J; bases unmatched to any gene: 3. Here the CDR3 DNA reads TGCGCCAGCAGCTCCGGACAGGCCACAGATACGCAGTATTTT. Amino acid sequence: CASSSGQATDTQYF.

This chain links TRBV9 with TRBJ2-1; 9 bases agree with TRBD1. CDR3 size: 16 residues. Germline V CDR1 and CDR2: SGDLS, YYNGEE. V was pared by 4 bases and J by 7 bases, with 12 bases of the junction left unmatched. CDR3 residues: CASSPSPGQGTNEQFF. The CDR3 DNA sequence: TGTGCCAGCAGCCCCTCACCGGGACAGGGTACGAATGAGCAGTTCTTC. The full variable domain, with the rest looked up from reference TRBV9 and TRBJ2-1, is DSGVTQTPKHLITATGQRVTLRCSPRSGDLSVYWYQQSLDQGLQFLIQYYNGEERAKGNILERFSAQQFPDLHSELNLSSLELGDSALYFCASSPSPGQGTNEQFFGPGTRLTVL.